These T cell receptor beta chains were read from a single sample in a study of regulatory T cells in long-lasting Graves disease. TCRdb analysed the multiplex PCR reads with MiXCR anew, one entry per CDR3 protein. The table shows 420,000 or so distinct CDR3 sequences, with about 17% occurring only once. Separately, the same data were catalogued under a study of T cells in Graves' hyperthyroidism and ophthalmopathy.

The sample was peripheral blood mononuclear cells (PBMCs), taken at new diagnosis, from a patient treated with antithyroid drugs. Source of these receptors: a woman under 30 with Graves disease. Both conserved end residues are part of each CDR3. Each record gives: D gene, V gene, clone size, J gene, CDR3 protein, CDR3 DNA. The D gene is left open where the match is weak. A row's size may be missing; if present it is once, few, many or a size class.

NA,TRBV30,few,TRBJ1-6,CAWSPTAGVNSPLHF,TGTGCCTGGAGTCCGACGGCGGGTGTGAATTCACCCCTCCACTTT
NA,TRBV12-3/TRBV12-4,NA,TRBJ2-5,CASSFAGGGGKTQYF,TGTGCCAGCAGTTTCGCCGGGGGAGGTGGGAAGACCCAGTACTTC
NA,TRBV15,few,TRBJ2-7,CATSREAVSYEQYF,TGTGCCACCAGCAGAGAAGCGGTCTCCTACGAGCAGTACTTC
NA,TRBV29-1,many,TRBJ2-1,CSVRPILLSNEQFF,TGCAGCGTGCGCCCCATCCTCCTTTCGAATGAGCAGTTCTTC
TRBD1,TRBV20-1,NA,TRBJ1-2,CSARDSGQGLYGYTF,TGCAGTGCTAGAGATTCCGGACAGGGGCTCTATGGCTACACCTTC
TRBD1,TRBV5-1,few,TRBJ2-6,CASSSQGGQGSGANVLTF,TGCGCCAGCAGCTCCCAGGGGGGACAGGGGTCTGGGGCCAACGTCCTGACTTTC
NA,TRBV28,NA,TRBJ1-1,CATAPGLPITEAFF,TGTGCCACCGCCCCAGGGCTACCGATCACTGAAGCTTTCTTT
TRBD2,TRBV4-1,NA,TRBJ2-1,CASSQVPTSASSYNEQFF,TGCGCCAGCAGCCAAGTCCCGACTAGCGCGAGCTCCTACAATGAGCAGTTCTTC
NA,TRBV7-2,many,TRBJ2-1,CASSLDWGAALNEQFF,TGTGCCAGCAGCTTAGATTGGGGGGCTGCCCTAAATGAGCAGTTCTTC
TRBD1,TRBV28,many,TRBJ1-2,CASSFGTGQFLYTF,TGTGCCAGCAGTTTCGGAACGGGACAGTTTCTCTACACCTTC
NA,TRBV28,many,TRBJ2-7,CASTSSTEQYF,TGTGCCAGCACTTCTTCCACCGAGCAGTACTTC
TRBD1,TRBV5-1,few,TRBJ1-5,CASSRWDSSNQPQHF,TGCGCCAGCAGCCGCTGGGACAGTTCTAATCAGCCCCAGCATTTT
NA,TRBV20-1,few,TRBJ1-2,CSARIEFNYGYTF,TGCAGTGCTAGGATCGAATTTAACTATGGCTACACCTTC
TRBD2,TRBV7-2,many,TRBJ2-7,CASSPKLSGNYEQYF,TGTGCCAGCAGCCCAAAGCTTAGCGGGAACTACGAGCAGTACTTC
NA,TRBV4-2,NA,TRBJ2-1,CASSQDGVGLCNEQFF,TGTGCCAGCAGCCAAGATGGGGTCGGGCTTTGCAATGAGCAGTTCTTC
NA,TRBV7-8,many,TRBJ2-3,CASSLEGGYTDTQYF,TGTGCCAGCAGCTTAGAAGGCGGCTATACAGATACGCAGTATTTT
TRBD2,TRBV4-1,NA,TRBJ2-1,CASSHGEGGRGPFF,TGCGCCAGCAGCCACGGAGAGGGCGGGAGAGGTCCGTTCTTC
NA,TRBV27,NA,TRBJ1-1,CATIATGLNEAFF,TGTGCCACCATCGCTACAGGGTTGAATGAAGCTTTCTTT
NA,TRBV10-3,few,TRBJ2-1,CAISGSGSSYNEQFF,TGTGCCATCAGTGGAAGCGGAAGCTCCTACAATGAGCAGTTCTTC
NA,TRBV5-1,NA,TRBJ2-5,CASRRHEETQYF,TGCGCCAGCAGGAGGCACGAAGAGACCCAGTACTTC
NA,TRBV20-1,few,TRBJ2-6,CSAREGGGAWSGANVLTF,TGCAGTGCTAGAGAGGGGGGCGGGGCTTGGTCTGGGGCCAACGTCCTGACTTTC
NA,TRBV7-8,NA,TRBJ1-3,CASSFGDSGNTIYF,TGTGCCAGCAGCTTCGGGGACTCTGGAAACACCATATATTTT
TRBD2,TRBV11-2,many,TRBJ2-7,CASSSGALAGLGGEQYF,TGTGCCAGCAGCTCCGGCGCACTAGCGGGACTCGGGGGCGAGCAGTACTTC
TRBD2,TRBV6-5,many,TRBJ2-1,CASSYRFSGGVEQFF,TGTGCCAGCAGTTATCGGTTCTCGGGAGGGGTTGAGCAGTTCTTC
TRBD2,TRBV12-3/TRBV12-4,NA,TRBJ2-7,CASSPRLAPTYEQYF,TGTGCCAGCAGTCCCCGACTAGCGCCCACCTACGAGCAGTACTTC
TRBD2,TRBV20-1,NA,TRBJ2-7,CSARSIPGGSGSSYEQYF,TGCAGTGCTAGAAGCATACCCGGGGGGAGCGGAAGCTCCTACGAGCAGTACTTC
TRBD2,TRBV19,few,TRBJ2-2,CASTSGGARTGELFF,TGTGCCAGTACCTCGGGAGGGGCACGAACCGGGGAGCTGTTTTTT
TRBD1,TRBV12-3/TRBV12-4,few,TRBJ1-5,CASSPGQGASNQPQHF,TGTGCCAGCAGTCCAGGACAGGGCGCAAGCAATCAGCCCCAGCATTTT
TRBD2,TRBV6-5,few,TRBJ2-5,CASSYPIGSSGGQETQYF,TGTGCCAGCAGCTACCCGATTGGTTCTAGCGGGGGACAAGAGACCCAGTACTTC
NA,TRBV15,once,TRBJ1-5,CATSRVPGSYSNQPQHF,TGTGCCACCAGCAGAGTGCCCGGGTCTTATAGCAATCAGCCCCAGCATTTT
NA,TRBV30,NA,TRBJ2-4,CAWSTRSMSKNIQYF,TGTGCCTGGAGCACACGGAGTATGAGCAAAAACATTCAGTACTTC
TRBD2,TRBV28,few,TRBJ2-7,CASSLSTSASYEQYF,TGTGCCAGCAGTTTATCGACTAGCGCGAGCTACGAGCAGTACTTC
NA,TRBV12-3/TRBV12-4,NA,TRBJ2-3,CATTTSRLARYTDTQYF,TGTGCCACCACAACTAGTCGCCTGGCTAGATATACAGATACGCAGTATTTT
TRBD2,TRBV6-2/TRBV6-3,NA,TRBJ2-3,CASSYSMGGRESDTQYF,TGTGCCAGCAGTTACTCGATGGGCGGGAGGGAGTCAGATACGCAGTATTTT
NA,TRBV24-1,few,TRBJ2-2,CATSDFPGRANTGELFF,TGTGCCACCAGTGATTTCCCAGGCAGAGCGAACACCGGGGAGCTGTTTTTT
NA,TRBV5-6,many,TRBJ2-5,CASSFPSRETQYF,TGTGCCAGCAGCTTCCCGTCCAGGGAGACCCAGTACTTC
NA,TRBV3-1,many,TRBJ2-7,CASSPTASYEQYF,TGTGCCAGCAGCCCTACAGCCTCCTACGAGCAGTACTTC
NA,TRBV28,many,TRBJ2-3,CASSLTAVVDTQYF,TGTGCCAGCAGTTTAACAGCTGTAGTGGATACGCAGTATTTT
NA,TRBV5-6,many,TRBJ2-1,CASSLVDSLFYNEQFF,TGTGCCAGCAGCCTGGTTGACAGCTTATTTTACAATGAGCAGTTCTTC
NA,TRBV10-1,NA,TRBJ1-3,CASRSNTIYF,TGCGCCAGCAGATCGAACACCATATATTTT
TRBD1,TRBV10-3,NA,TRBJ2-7,CASRGGQGRDEQYF,TGTGCCAGCAGGGGAGGACAGGGGCGTGATGAGCAGTACTTC
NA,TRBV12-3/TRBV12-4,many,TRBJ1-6,CASSAAEGLPLHF,TGTGCCAGCAGTGCCGCGGAGGGACTCCCCCTCCACTTT
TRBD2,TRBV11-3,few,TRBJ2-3,CASSFRTSMSDTQYF,TGTGCCAGCAGCTTTAGGACTAGTATGTCTGATACGCAGTATTTT
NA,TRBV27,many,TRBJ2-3,CASSLVQPTDTQYF,TGTGCCAGCAGTTTAGTCCAACCCACAGATACGCAGTATTTT
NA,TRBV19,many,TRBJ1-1,CASSTGPTEGEAFF,TGTGCCAGTAGTACTGGACCCACGGAAGGTGAAGCTTTCTTT
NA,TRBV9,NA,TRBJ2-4,CASSLLGDIQYF,TGTGCCAGCAGTTTACTGGGGGACATTCAGTACTTC
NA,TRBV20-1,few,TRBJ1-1,CSARQKNTEAFF,TGCAGTGCTAGACAGAAAAACACTGAAGCTTTCTTT
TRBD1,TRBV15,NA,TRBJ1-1,CATSTGQVNTEAFF,TGTGCCACCAGCACTGGACAGGTGAACACTGAAGCTTTCTTT
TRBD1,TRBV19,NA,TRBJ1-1,CASGQGAAGEAFF,TGTGCCAGTGGCCAGGGGGCCGCCGGGGAAGCTTTCTTT
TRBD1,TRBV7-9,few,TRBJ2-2,CASSWGQGANTGELFF,TGTGCCAGCAGCTGGGGACAGGGGGCGAACACCGGGGAGCTGTTTTTT
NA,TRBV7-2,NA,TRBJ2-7,CASSMTRYEQYF,TGTGCCAGCAGCATGACTAGGTACGAGCAGTACTTC
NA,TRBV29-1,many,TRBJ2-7,CSVLADSEVREQYF,TGCAGCGTCCTCGCCGACAGCGAAGTACGGGAGCAGTACTTC
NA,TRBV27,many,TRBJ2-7,CASMTPGTYEQYF,TGTGCCAGCATGACCCCAGGTACCTACGAGCAGTACTTC
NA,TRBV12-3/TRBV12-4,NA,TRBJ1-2,CASSRMGLYGYTF,TGTGCCAGCTCCAGAATGGGCCTCTATGGCTACACCTTC